These T cell receptor beta chains were read from a single sample in a study of shared T cell receptors in the human thymus. Here immunoSEQ multiplex PCR was the method, and the copy in TCRdb shows in-frame clones only, minus some. Here the sample spans approximately 660,000 clones, 85% to 90% being singletons. The same specimen was also included in a second study, on human thymus T cells.

Sequenced input: thymocytes. These receptor sequences come from a boy under three years old with a congenital heart defect. CDR3s leave out the opening cysteine and the closing phenylalanine or tryptophan. The D gene is left open where the match is weak. Rows give clone size only sometimes, using once, few, many, or a class for an expanded clone.

CDR3aa: ASSFLGGAGELF; abundance: .; len: 12; v_gene: TRBV4-3; d_gene: TRBD2
CDR3aa: ASSLDPRDSSYEQY; abundance: .; len: 14; v_gene: TRBV11-3; d_gene: TRBD1
CDR3aa: ARGESHEQF; abundance: .; len: 9; v_gene: TRBV5-8; d_gene: TRBD2
CDR3aa: ASSPASGRSDEQF; abundance: .; len: 13; v_gene: TRBV6-1; d_gene: TRBD2
CDR3aa: ASSPGLWPYNEQF; abundance: .; len: 13; v_gene: TRBV7-9; d_gene: .
CDR3aa: ASSGIGGNLY; abundance: .; len: 10; v_gene: TRBV5-6; d_gene: .
CDR3aa: ASSQDGDYGYT; abundance: .; len: 11; v_gene: TRBV4-3; d_gene: .
CDR3aa: ASSLEGTSGNDEQY; abundance: .; len: 14; v_gene: TRBV11-2; d_gene: TRBD2
CDR3aa: ATLSSYEQY; abundance: .; len: 9; v_gene: TRBV10-3; d_gene: .
CDR3aa: ASSFNSGDGNQPQH; abundance: .; len: 14; v_gene: TRBV27; d_gene: .
CDR3aa: ASSGQGSRNTGELF; abundance: .; len: 14; v_gene: TRBV9; d_gene: TRBD1
CDR3aa: ASRPLRDRGDSSGNTIY; abundance: .; len: 17; v_gene: TRBV27; d_gene: TRBD1
CDR3aa: ASTPGGGPSYEQY; abundance: .; len: 13; v_gene: TRBV19; d_gene: TRBD2
CDR3aa: ASSQEERTSGTKNHNEQF; abundance: .; len: 18; v_gene: TRBV4-2; d_gene: TRBD2
CDR3aa: ASSLGGQGGNTGELF; abundance: .; len: 15; v_gene: TRBV11-2; d_gene: TRBD1
CDR3aa: SVDGGADSYEQY; abundance: .; len: 12; v_gene: TRBV29-1; d_gene: .
CDR3aa: ATSSGDREGSPLH; abundance: once; len: 13; v_gene: TRBV15; d_gene: TRBD1
CDR3aa: ASSGGLHNEQF; abundance: .; len: 11; v_gene: TRBV2; d_gene: .
CDR3aa: ATSRGGSVTFGRNQPQH; abundance: few; len: 17; v_gene: TRBV19; d_gene: .
CDR3aa: ASSCGQGGWYEQY; abundance: .; len: 13; v_gene: TRBV5-1; d_gene: .
CDR3aa: ASSIGDNPEEQY; abundance: .; len: 12; v_gene: TRBV19; d_gene: .
CDR3aa: ASSQDRASDNEQF; abundance: .; len: 13; v_gene: TRBV4-3; d_gene: .
CDR3aa: ASSVETGGHNEQF; abundance: .; len: 13; v_gene: TRBV9; d_gene: TRBD1
CDR3aa: ASSLAWRCLNQPQH; abundance: .; len: 14; v_gene: TRBV28; d_gene: .
CDR3aa: AWNSGAQETQY; abundance: .; len: 11; v_gene: TRBV30; d_gene: .
CDR3aa: ASMGQGDMNTEAF; abundance: once; len: 13; v_gene: TRBV2; d_gene: TRBD1
CDR3aa: ASSESREGGGSFSYEQY; abundance: .; len: 17; v_gene: TRBV10-1; d_gene: TRBD2
CDR3aa: SVVGQTGQDREAFFYEQY; abundance: once; len: 18; v_gene: TRBV29-1; d_gene: .
CDR3aa: ASSHCRGDGPSTDTQY; abundance: .; len: 16; v_gene: TRBV28; d_gene: TRBD2
CDR3aa: ASSQDQTDYSNQPQH; abundance: .; len: 15; v_gene: TRBV5-4; d_gene: .
CDR3aa: ASSVQGIVASGYEQY; abundance: .; len: 15; v_gene: TRBV10-2; d_gene: .
CDR3aa: ASGSAASGADEQF; abundance: .; len: 13; v_gene: TRBV12-5; d_gene: TRBD2
CDR3aa: ASSLDSGTGAYEQY; abundance: .; len: 14; v_gene: TRBV11-2; d_gene: TRBD1
CDR3aa: ASSRRSGNQPQH; abundance: .; len: 12; v_gene: TRBV14; d_gene: .
CDR3aa: ASSKLNEQF; abundance: .; len: 9; v_gene: TRBV27; d_gene: .
CDR3aa: ASSAPGHQAGGELF; abundance: .; len: 14; v_gene: TRBV13; d_gene: .
CDR3aa: ASSPHSGRAGMDTGELF; abundance: .; len: 17; v_gene: TRBV4-3; d_gene: TRBD2
CDR3aa: ASRQGTGGTEAF; abundance: .; len: 12; v_gene: TRBV5-5; d_gene: TRBD1
CDR3aa: ASSGDRDSGSYEQY; abundance: few; len: 14; v_gene: TRBV25-1; d_gene: TRBD1
CDR3aa: ASSLVSGRGNNEQF; abundance: .; len: 14; v_gene: TRBV5-4; d_gene: TRBD2
CDR3aa: ASSFRNRQGSLYGYT; abundance: .; len: 15; v_gene: TRBV27; d_gene: .
CDR3aa: ASRHSMTDGEAF; abundance: .; len: 12; v_gene: TRBV6-1; d_gene: .
CDR3aa: ASSQEEGTSGSKDEQF; abundance: .; len: 16; v_gene: TRBV4-1; d_gene: TRBD2
CDR3aa: AWSWAAENIQY; abundance: once; len: 11; v_gene: TRBV30; d_gene: .
CDR3aa: ASSLGQFNYGYT; abundance: .; len: 12; v_gene: TRBV27; d_gene: .
CDR3aa: ASSLLGANTEAF; abundance: .; len: 12; v_gene: TRBV5-1; d_gene: .
CDR3aa: ASHHIRRVYGYT; abundance: .; len: 12; v_gene: TRBV12-2; d_gene: .
CDR3aa: ASSVGVSGIGTQY; abundance: .; len: 13; v_gene: TRBV9; d_gene: TRBD2